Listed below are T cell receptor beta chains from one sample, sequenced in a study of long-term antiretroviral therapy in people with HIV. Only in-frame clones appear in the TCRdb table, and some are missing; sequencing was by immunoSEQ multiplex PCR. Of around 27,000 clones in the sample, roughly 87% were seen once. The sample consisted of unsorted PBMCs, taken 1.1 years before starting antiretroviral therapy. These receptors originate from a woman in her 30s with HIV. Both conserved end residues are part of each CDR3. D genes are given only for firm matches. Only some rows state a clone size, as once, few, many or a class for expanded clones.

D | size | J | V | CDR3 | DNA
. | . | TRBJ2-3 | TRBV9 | CASSVRTGDTQYF | TGTGCCAGCAGCGTGAGAACAGGGGATACGCAGTATTTT
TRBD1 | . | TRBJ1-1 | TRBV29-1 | CSVGTGWGTEAFF | TGCAGCGTTGGGACAGGGTGGGGCACTGAAGCTTTCTTT
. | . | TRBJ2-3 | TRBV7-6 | CASSFGTSDNTQYF | TGTGCCAGCAGCTTCGGGACATCAGATAATACGCAGTATTTT
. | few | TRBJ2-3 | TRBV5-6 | CASSPSGLSGDTQYF | TGTGCCAGCAGCCCATCCGGTCTCTCAGGAGATACGCAGTATTTT
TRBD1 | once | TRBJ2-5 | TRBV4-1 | CASSQGRQGEETQYF | TGCGCCAGCAGCCAAGGCCGACAGGGGGAGGAGACCCAGTACTTC
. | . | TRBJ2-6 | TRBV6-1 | CASSVRQRTSGANVLTF | TGTGCCAGCAGTGTTCGACAGAGAACCTCTGGGGCCAACGTCCTGACTTTC
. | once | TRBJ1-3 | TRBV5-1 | CASSMDAGSGNTIYF | TGCGCCAGCAGTATGGACGCCGGCTCTGGAAACACCATATATTTT
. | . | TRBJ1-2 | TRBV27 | CASSVRDGYGYTF | TGTGCCAGCAGCGTCCGGGACGGCTATGGCTACACCTTC
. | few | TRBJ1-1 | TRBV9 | CASSTSLRSKNTEAFF | TGTGCCAGCAGCACCAGCTTACGCTCAAAGAACACTGAAGCTTTCTTT
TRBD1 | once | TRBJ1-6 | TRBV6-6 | CASSYRGQGPNSPLHF | TGTGCCAGCAGTTATCGTGGACAGGGGCCGAATTCACCCCTCCACTTT
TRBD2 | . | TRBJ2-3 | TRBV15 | CATSTQTSGVGDTQYF | TGTGCCACCAGCACTCAGACTAGCGGGGTAGGAGATACGCAGTATTTT
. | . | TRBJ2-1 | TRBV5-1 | CASSPDGLISSYNEQFF | TGCGCCAGCAGCCCCGATGGACTGATAAGCTCCTACAATGAGCAGTTCTTC
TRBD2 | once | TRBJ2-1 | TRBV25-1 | CASSKLAGYREQFF | TGTGCCAGCAGTAAGCTAGCGGGCTACCGTGAGCAGTTCTTC
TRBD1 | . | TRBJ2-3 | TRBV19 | CASGTGGGSLVPDTQYF | TGTGCCAGTGGGACAGGGGGTGGCTCGTTAGTCCCAGATACGCAGTATTTT
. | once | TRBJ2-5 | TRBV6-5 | CASTLTIGQETQYF | TGTGCCAGCACCCTAACTATAGGGCAAGAGACCCAGTACTTC
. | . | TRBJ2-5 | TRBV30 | CAWSTGKDIETQYF | TGTGCCTGGAGTACAGGGAAAGATATCGAGACCCAGTACTTC
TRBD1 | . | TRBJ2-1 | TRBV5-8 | CASSLTVYGTGVLDEQFF | TGTGCCAGCAGCCTCACCGTATACGGGACAGGGGTTCTGGATGAGCAGTTCTTC
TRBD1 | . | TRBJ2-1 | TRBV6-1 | CASRETGGFNEQFF | TGTGCCAGCAGGGAGACAGGGGGCTTCAATGAGCAGTTCTTC
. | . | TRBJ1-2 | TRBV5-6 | CASRQGSARYGYTF | TGTGCCAGCAGACAGGGTTCGGCGCGCTATGGCTACACCTTC
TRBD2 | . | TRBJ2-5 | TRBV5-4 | CASSLRTSGGGETQYF | TGTGCCAGCAGCCTTAGGACTAGCGGGGGGGGAGAGACCCAGTACTTC
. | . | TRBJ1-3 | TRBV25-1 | CARRVLGDTIYF | TGTGCCAGGAGGGTGTTGGGGGACACCATATATTTT
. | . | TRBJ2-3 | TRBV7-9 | CASSPAPYSTDTQYF | TGTGCCAGCAGCCCTGCTCCCTATAGCACAGATACGCAGTATTTT
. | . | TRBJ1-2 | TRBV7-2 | CASSFDIPYGYTF | TGTGCCAGCAGCTTTGACATCCCCTATGGCTACACCTTC
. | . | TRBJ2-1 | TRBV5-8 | CASSLVTRHMRGWEFF | TGTGCCAGCAGCTTGGTTACGAGACATATGCGAGGATGGGAGTTCTTC
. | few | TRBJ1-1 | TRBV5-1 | CASSLGGNTEAFF | TGCGCCAGCAGCTTGGGGGGGAACACTGAAGCTTTCTTT
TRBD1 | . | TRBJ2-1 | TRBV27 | CASIPGTGTNNEQFF | TGTGCCAGCATCCCCGGGACAGGGACTAACAATGAGCAGTTCTTC
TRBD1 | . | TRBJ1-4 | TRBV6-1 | CASRTGVGLEKLFF | TGTGCCAGCAGGACAGGGGTCGGGTTGGAAAAACTGTTTTTT
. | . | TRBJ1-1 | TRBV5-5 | CASSLADRFYQAFF | TGTGCCAGCAGCTTGGCCGACAGGTTCTACCAAGCTTTCTTT
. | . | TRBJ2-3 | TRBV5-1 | CASSLRGATTDTQYF | TGCGCCAGCAGCCTCCGCGGGGCGACGACAGATACGCAGTATTTT
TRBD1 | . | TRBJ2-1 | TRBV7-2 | CASSHYPGQGLNEQFF | TGTGCCAGCAGCCACTACCCCGGACAGGGTTTAAATGAGCAGTTCTTC
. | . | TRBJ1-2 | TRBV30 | CAWKQGLNYGYTF | TGTGCCTGGAAACAGGGCCTCAACTATGGCTACACCTTC
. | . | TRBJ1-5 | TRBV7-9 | CASSLSNQPQHF | TGTGCCAGCAGCCTTAGCAATCAGCCCCAGCATTTT
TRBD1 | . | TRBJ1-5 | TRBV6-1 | CASKREGAKSQPQHF | TGTGCCAGCAAAAGGGAGGGGGCGAAGAGTCAGCCCCAGCATTTT
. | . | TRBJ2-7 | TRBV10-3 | CAISEIQIPGEQYF | TGTGCCATCAGTGAGATTCAGATTCCGGGGGAGCAGTACTTC
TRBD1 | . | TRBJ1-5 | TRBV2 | CASLGTGKGGQPQHF | TGTGCCAGCCTGGGGACAGGGAAGGGAGGCCAGCCCCAGCATTTT
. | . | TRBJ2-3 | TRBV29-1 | CSDLGANQDTQYF | TGCAGCGATTTAGGGGCCAACCAAGATACGCAGTATTTT
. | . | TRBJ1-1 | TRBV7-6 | CASSLVLSRPTEAFF | TGTGCCAGCAGCTTAGTTTTATCTAGACCCACTGAAGCTTTCTTT
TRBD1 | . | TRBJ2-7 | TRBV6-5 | CASSYSRTGGTYEQYF | TGTGCCAGCAGTTACTCGCGGACAGGGGGGACCTACGAGCAGTACTTC
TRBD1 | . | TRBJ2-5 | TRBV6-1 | CASSEVGRGHETQYF | TGTGCCAGCAGTGAAGTGGGCAGGGGGCACGAGACCCAGTACTTC
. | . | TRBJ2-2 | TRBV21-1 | CASSKFSDRGLSGELFF | TGTGCCAGCAGCAAGTTTTCCGACAGGGGGCTTAGCGGGGAGCTGTTTTTT
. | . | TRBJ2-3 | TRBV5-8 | CASSFGGDTQYF | TGTGCCAGCAGCTTCGGGGGCGATACGCAGTATTTT
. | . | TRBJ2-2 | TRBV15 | CATSRVIAGELFF | TGTGCCACCAGCAGAGTAATAGCAGGGGAGCTGTTTTTT